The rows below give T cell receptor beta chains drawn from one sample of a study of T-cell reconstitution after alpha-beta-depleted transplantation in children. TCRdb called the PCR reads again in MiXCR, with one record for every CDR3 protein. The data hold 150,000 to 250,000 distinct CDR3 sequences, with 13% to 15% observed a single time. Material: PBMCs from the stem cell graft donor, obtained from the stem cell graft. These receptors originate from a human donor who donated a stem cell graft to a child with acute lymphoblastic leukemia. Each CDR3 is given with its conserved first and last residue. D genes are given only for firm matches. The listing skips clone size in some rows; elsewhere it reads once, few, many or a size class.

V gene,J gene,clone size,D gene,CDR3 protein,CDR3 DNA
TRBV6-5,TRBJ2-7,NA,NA,CASSIRGQEQYF,TGTGCCAGCAGTATCAGGGGCCAGGAGCAGTACTTC
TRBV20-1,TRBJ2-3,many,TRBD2,CSARTSGYTDTQYF,TGCAGTGCTCGGACTAGCGGATACACAGATACGCAGTATTTT
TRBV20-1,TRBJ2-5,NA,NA,CSASSNQETQYF,TGCAGTGCTAGTTCCAACCAAGAGACCCAGTACTTC
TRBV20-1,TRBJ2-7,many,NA,CSVNRGPPDYEQYF,TGCAGTGTCAACAGAGGACCTCCCGACTACGAGCAGTACTTC
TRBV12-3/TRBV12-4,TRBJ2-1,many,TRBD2,CASTPPLAGGWYNEQFF,TGTGCCAGCACCCCACCCTTAGCGGGAGGGTGGTACAATGAGCAGTTCTTC
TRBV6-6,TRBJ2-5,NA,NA,CASARGSETQYF,TGTGCCTCAGCAAGGGGGTCGGAGACCCAGTACTTC
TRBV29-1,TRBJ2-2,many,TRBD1,CSVGQGQGTGELFF,TGCAGCGTTGGACAGGGACAAGGGACCGGGGAGCTGTTTTTT
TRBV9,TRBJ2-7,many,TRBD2,CASSEGLAGGNEQYF,TGTGCCAGCAGCGAGGGACTAGCGGGAGGGAACGAGCAGTACTTC
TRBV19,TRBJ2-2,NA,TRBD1,CASSQVVFTGTGNTGELFF,TGTGCCAGTAGTCAAGTTGTTTTTACTGGGACAGGGAACACCGGGGAGCTGTTTTTT
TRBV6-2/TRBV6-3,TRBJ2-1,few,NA,CASSYPPYEQFF,TGTGCCAGCAGTTACCCTCCCTATGAGCAGTTCTTC
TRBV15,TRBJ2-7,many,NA,CATSRVRQRSSYEQYF,TGTGCCACCAGCAGAGTGAGACAAAGAAGCTCCTACGAGCAGTACTTC
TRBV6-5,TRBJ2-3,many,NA,CASSYSQDPTQYF,TGTGCCAGCAGTTACTCCCAGGACCCTACGCAGTATTTT
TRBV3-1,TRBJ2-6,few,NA,CASSRDSSFSGANVLTF,TGTGCCAGCAGCCGGGACTCCTCTTTCTCTGGGGCCAACGTCCTGACTTTC
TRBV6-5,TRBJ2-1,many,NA,CASSYSAGWGEQFF,TGTGCCAGCAGTTATAGTGCGGGATGGGGTGAGCAGTTCTTC
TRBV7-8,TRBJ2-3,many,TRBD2,CASSLLWKGTSGSVDTQYF,TGTGCCAGCAGCTTACTTTGGAAGGGGACTAGCGGGTCGGTAGATACGCAGTATTTT
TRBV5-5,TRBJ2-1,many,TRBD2,CASSPGLSKSNEQFF,TGTGCCAGCAGCCCGGGACTATCGAAATCCAATGAGCAGTTCTTC
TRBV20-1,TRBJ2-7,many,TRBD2,CSARESGRAEQYF,TGCAGTGCTAGAGAGAGCGGGAGGGCCGAGCAGTACTTC
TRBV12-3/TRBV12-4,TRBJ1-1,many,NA,CASSLAIWGRGAFF,TGTGCCAGCAGTTTAGCGATTTGGGGGAGAGGAGCTTTCTTT
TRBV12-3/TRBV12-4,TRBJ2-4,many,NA,CASSETGSIAKNIQYF,TGTGCCAGCAGTGAAACAGGGTCTATAGCCAAAAACATTCAGTACTTC
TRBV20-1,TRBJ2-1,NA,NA,CSARDRPDNEQFF,TGCAGTGCTAGAGATCGACCGGACAATGAGCAGTTCTTC
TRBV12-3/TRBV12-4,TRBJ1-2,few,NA,CASRRDSFYGYTF,TGTGCCAGCAGGCGAGACAGCTTCTATGGCTACACCTTC
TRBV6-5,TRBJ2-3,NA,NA,CASSSRGASSTDTQYF,TGTGCCAGCAGTTCCCGAGGGGCGTCTAGCACAGATACGCAGTATTTT
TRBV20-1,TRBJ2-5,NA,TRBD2,CSASSPSGRVETQYF,TGCAGTGCTAGCTCTCCTAGCGGGAGAGTTGAGACCCAGTACTTC
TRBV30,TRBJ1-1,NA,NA,CAWSVRSSAEAFF,TGTGCCTGGAGTGTACGATCGTCGGCAGAAGCTTTCTTT
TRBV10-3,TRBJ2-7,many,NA,CAISYYMSDTYEQYF,TGTGCCATCAGTTACTATATGTCTGACACCTACGAGCAGTACTTC
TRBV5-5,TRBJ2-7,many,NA,CASSRQRGGGYEQYF,TGTGCCAGCAGCCGTCAAAGGGGGGGCGGCTACGAGCAGTACTTC
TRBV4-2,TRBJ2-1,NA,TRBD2,CASSQEMSGGQFF,TGTGCCAGCAGCCAAGAAATGAGCGGGGGCCAGTTCTTC
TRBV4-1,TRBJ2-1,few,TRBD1,CASSQLAGTGVNEQFF,TGCGCCAGCAGCCAACTCGCCGGGACAGGGGTCAATGAGCAGTTCTTC
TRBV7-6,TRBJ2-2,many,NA,CASSLGHNTGELFF,TGTGCCAGCAGCTTAGGTCATAACACCGGGGAGCTGTTTTTT